This is a list of T cell receptor beta chains from one sample in a study of PD-1 blockade in classical Hodgkin lymphoma. Produced via immunoSEQ multiplex PCR; TCRdb's table is partial and in-frame only. Of approximately 25,000 clones listed, over 80% were seen once; the top ten hold 1.8%. The starting material was CD4+ T cells from blood, obtained at baseline. The receptors stem from a human donor with classical Hodgkin lymphoma. The CDR3 runs from the conserved cysteine through the conserved F or W. Each record gives: J gene, V gene, D gene, clone size, CDR3 protein, CDR3 DNA. The D gene is left open where the match is weak. Size is stated for part of the rows, as once, few or many counts, or as a class when the clone is expanded.

>TRBJ1-5|TRBV6-1|TRBD1|.
CASSELQQGMGGQPQHF
TGTGCCAGCAGTGAACTCCAACAGGGGATGGGCGGTCAGCCCCAGCATTTT
>TRBJ1-5|TRBV6-5|.|few
CASSYSRGPQHF
TGTGCCAGCAGTTACTCACGGGGCCCCCAGCATTTT
>TRBJ1-3|TRBV7-9|.|.
CASSLPVSSGNTIYF
TGTGCCAGCAGCCTCCCCGTTTCGAGTGGAAACACCATATATTTT
>TRBJ1-3|TRBV4-3|.|.
CASSQGVSGFGNTIYF
TGCGCCAGCAGCCAAGGAGTCTCCGGATTTGGAAACACCATATATTTT
>TRBJ2-1|TRBV4-3|.|.
CASSQEIFRGIYNEQFF
TGCGCCAGCAGCCAAGAAATTTTCCGGGGAATCTACAATGAGCAGTTCTTC
>TRBJ2-7|TRBV4-2|.|.
CASSQEFRASVSYEQYF
TGTGCCAGCAGCCAAGAGTTCCGGGCCTCCGTCTCCTACGAGCAGTACTTC
>TRBJ1-2|TRBV30|TRBD1|.
CAWSGAGTDGYGYTF
TGTGCCTGGAGTGGCGCCGGGACAGATGGCTATGGCTACACCTTC
>TRBJ1-2|TRBV7-2|.|.
CASSLGRSGYTF
TGTGCCAGCAGCTTAGGGCGGTCGGGCTACACCTTC
>TRBJ1-2|TRBV9|.|.
CASSVAAEPFYGYTF
TGTGCCAGCAGCGTAGCAGCAGAGCCATTCTATGGCTACACCTTC
>TRBJ2-2|TRBV7-9|.|.
CASSLGQQSGELFF
TGTGCCAGCAGCTTAGGACAGCAATCCGGAGAGCTGTTTTTT
>TRBJ2-3|TRBV5-1|TRBD2|.
CASYGGVHGDTQYF
TGCGCCAGTTATGGGGGGGTTCACGGAGATACGCAGTATTTT
>TRBJ2-1|TRBV5-4|TRBD2|.
CASSWTSGEYNEQFF
TGTGCCAGCAGCTGGACTAGCGGGGAGTACAATGAGCAGTTCTTC
>TRBJ1-2|TRBV6-6|TRBD1|.
CASSRDRGYGYTF
TGTGCCAGCAGCCGGGACAGGGGGTATGGCTACACCTTC
>TRBJ2-5|TRBV7-3|.|.
CASSAGGPETQYF
TGTGCCAGCAGCGCCGGGGGGCCAGAGACCCAGTACTTC
>TRBJ2-7|TRBV5-1|TRBD1|.
CASGPGQASYEQYF
TGCGCCAGCGGACCGGGACAGGCCTCCTACGAGCAGTACTTC
>TRBJ2-2|TRBV6-1|.|.
CASSVRQQQGELFF
TGTGCCAGCAGTGTGAGACAGCAACAAGGGGAGCTGTTTTTT
>TRBJ1-2|TRBV7-8|TRBD1|once
CASSPGQGLANYGYTF
TGTGCCAGCAGCCCCGGACAGGGGTTAGCTAACTATGGCTACACCTTC
>TRBJ1-2|TRBV5-4|TRBD1|once
CASSEGQTYGYTF
TGTGCCAGCAGCGAGGGACAGACCTATGGCTACACCTTC
>TRBJ2-3|TRBV11-2|.|.
CASSGGGGVRHTQYF
TGTGCCAGCAGCGGGGGCGGGGGTGTACGTCATACGCAGTATTTT
>TRBJ1-2|TRBV28|TRBD1|.
CATNSPGQGYFSYGYTF
TGTGCCACAAATAGTCCGGGACAGGGGTATTTTAGCTATGGCTACACCTTC
>TRBJ1-2|TRBV6-5|TRBD1|once
CASSRSDRGFGYTF
TGTGCCAGCAGTCGATCAGACAGGGGATTTGGCTACACCTTC
>TRBJ1-2|TRBV7-2|.|once
CASSLDSRDYGYTF
TGTGCCAGCAGCTTAGATTCGAGGGACTATGGCTACACCTTC
>TRBJ2-3|TRBV5-1|.|.
CASSDTPDSSSRPQYF
TGCGCCAGCAGCGATACCCCGGACTCATCATCTCGGCCGCAGTATTTT
>TRBJ1-4|TRBV18|.|.
CASSPPLTGPNEKLFF
TGTGCCAGCTCACCACCGCTTACAGGGCCTAATGAAAAACTGTTTTTT
>TRBJ2-5|TRBV2|.|.
CASRGTRQETQYF
TGTGCCAGCAGAGGGACCCGTCAAGAGACCCAGTACTTC
>TRBJ1-4|TRBV19|.|once
CASSIYRIDEKLFF
TGTGCCAGTAGTATATACAGGATCGATGAAAAACTGTTTTTT
>TRBJ1-4|TRBV4-2|.|.
CASSQDGRGYEKLFF
TGTGCCAGCAGCCAAGACGGACGGGGTTACGAAAAACTGTTTTTT
>TRBJ1-1|TRBV6-6|TRBD1|.
CASKPGQTNTEAFF
TGTGCCAGCAAGCCGGGACAGACGAACACTGAAGCTTTCTTT
>TRBJ1-1|TRBV7-8|.|.
CASSLEEAFF
TGTGCCAGCAGCTTAGAGGAAGCTTTCTTT
>TRBJ1-2|TRBV7-2|.|.
CASSSPEGSGYTF
TGTGCCAGCAGCTCGCCAGAGGGCAGTGGCTACACCTTC
>TRBJ1-2|TRBV6-5|.|.
CASSGTQGLVYGYTF
TGTGCCAGCAGTGGTACACAGGGTTTAGTCTATGGCTACACCTTC
>TRBJ2-3|TRBV5-4|.|.
CASSLTGPGADTQYF
TGTGCCAGCAGCTTGACGGGGCCAGGGGCAGATACGCAGTATTTT
>TRBJ1-2|TRBV2|.|.
CASSSLGNYGYTF
TGTGCCAGCAGTTCTCTAGGGAACTATGGCTACACCTTC
>TRBJ1-1|TRBV7-9|.|.
CASSNRGGNTEAFF
TGTGCCAGCAGCAACCGGGGGGGGAACACTGAAGCTTTCTTT
>TRBJ1-6|TRBV11-3|.|.
CASSLDRGLARGAPLHF
TGTGCCAGCAGCTTAGATCGAGGCTTGGCTCGGGGAGCACCCCTCCACTTT
>TRBJ1-1|TRBV11-3|.|.
CASSPLGVPNTEAFF
TGTGCCAGCAGCCCCCTCGGGGTCCCGAACACTGAAGCTTTCTTT
>TRBJ2-1|TRBV15|TRBD1|few
CATSGSTTGGRDNEQFF
TGTGCCACCAGCGGTTCGACGACAGGGGGAAGAGACAATGAGCAGTTCTTC
>TRBJ2-7|TRBV9|.|few
CASSAGQLTYEQYF
TGTGCCAGCAGCGCAGGACAGCTGACCTACGAGCAGTACTTC
>TRBJ2-1|TRBV2|.|.
CASRTLWRNEQFF
TGTGCCAGCAGGACTCTCTGGCGCAATGAGCAGTTCTTC
>TRBJ1-2|TRBV15|.|few
CATSRDRAIGGYTF
TGTGCCACCAGCAGAGACAGGGCCATTGGGGGCTACACCTTC
>TRBJ1-4|TRBV4-3|.|.
CASSQDQRGRGEKLFF
TGCGCCAGCAGCCAAGATCAGAGAGGGAGGGGCGAAAAACTGTTTTTT
>TRBJ2-5|TRBV28|TRBD2|.
CASRPSGEETQYF
TGTGCCAGCAGACCCAGCGGGGAGGAGACCCAGTACTTC
>TRBJ2-5|TRBV7-9|.|few
CASSLGRNQETQYF
TGTGCCAGCAGCCTGGGACGCAACCAAGAGACCCAGTACTTC
>TRBJ2-5|TRBV23-1|TRBD1|few
CASSHPDRGGQETQYF
TGCGCCAGCAGTCACCCGGACAGGGGGGGACAAGAGACCCAGTACTTC
>TRBJ1-2|TRBV2|.|few
CASRYEDGYTF
TGTGCCAGCAGATACGAGGACGGCTACACCTTC
>TRBJ1-1|TRBV7-2|TRBD1|once
CASSKGTGILVNTEAFF
TGTGCCAGCAGCAAAGGGACAGGGATTTTGGTGAACACTGAAGCTTTCTTT
>TRBJ2-7|TRBV14|TRBD1|.
CASSLRGLWEQYF
TGTGCCAGCAGCCTCAGGGGGCTGTGGGAGCAGTACTTC
>TRBJ2-3|TRBV25-1|TRBD1|.
CASSEQGATTDTQYF
TGTGCCAGCAGTGAACAGGGGGCTACTACAGATACGCAGTATTTT
>TRBJ1-5|TRBV7-8|TRBD1|.
CASGTEGQPQHF
TGTGCCAGCGGGACAGAGGGTCAGCCCCAGCATTTT
>TRBJ2-2|TRBV2|.|.
CASSVRGAGELFF
TGTGCCAGCAGTGTGAGGGGGGCCGGGGAGCTGTTTTTT
>TRBJ1-2|TRBV7-2|.|.
CASSLVSGISYGYTF
TGTGCCAGCAGCTTAGTGTCAGGGATCTCCTATGGCTACACCTTC
>TRBJ2-2|TRBV5-1|.|.
CASSSPVGHSTGELFF
TGCGCCAGCAGCTCGCCGGTGGGACATTCCACCGGGGAGCTGTTTTTT
>TRBJ2-1|TRBV4-2|TRBD1|.
CASSLPGTGEDEQFF
TGTGCCAGCAGCCTTCCCGGGACAGGGGAAGATGAGCAGTTCTTC